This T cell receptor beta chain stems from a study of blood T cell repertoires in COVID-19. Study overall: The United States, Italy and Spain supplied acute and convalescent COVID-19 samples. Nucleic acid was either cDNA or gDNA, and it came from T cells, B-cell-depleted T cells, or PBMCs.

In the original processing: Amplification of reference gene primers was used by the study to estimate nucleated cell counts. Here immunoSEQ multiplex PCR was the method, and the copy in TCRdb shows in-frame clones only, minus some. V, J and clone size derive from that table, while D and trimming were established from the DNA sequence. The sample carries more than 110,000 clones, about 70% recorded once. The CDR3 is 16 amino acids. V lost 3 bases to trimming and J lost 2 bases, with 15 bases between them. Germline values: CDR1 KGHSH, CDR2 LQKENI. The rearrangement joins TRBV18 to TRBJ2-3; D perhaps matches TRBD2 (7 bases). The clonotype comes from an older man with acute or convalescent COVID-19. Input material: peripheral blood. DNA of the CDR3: TGTGCCAGCTCACCTAATGCGGGGGCCCCCACAGATACGCAGTATTTT. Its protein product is CASSPNAGAPTDTQYF.